This TCR beta chain originates from a study of technical replicates of blood from several donors. Assay: immunoSEQ multiplex PCR; the TCRdb copy retains only in-frame clones and omits some. The profile shows around 84,000 clones, 95% to 98% of them singletons. The CDR3 loop spans 13 amino acids. Trimming shortened V by 8 bases and J by 1 base, and 11 bases separated the two germline ends. Per the germline V gene, CDR1 is MNHEY and CDR2 is SVGAGI. The source of this sequence is a human donor in good health. Sequencing was performed on T cells isolated from PBMCs. The rearrangement uses TRBV6-5 and TRBJ2-5, with D possibly TRBD1 on 7 matching bases. CDR3 amino acids: CASGGTVQETQYF. The CDR3 coding sequence is TGTGCCAGCGGAGGGACAGTCCAAGAGACCCAGTACTTC.